The 18 T cell receptor beta chains listed next were all sequenced from one sample in a study of T-cell memory formation after mild COVID-19. TCRdb reprocessed the 5' RACE reads with MiXCR, giving one entry per CDR3 protein. Among fewer than 250,000 distinct CDR3 sequences listed, 15% to 20% were seen once. The sequenced sample consisted of PBMCs or a T cell subset sorted from them (not recorded which). The receptors originated from an adult woman who had mild COVID-19 (a few samples of this study predate the infection). Cell type and time point are not known.

This clonotype has a handful of counts. CDR3 protein: CASSVAWRDYGYTF. The CDR3 DNA reads as TGTGCCAGCAGTGTAGCTTGGAGAGACTATGGCTACACCTTC. The chain carries TRBV27 and TRBJ1-2; D gene uncertain. Trimming shortened V by 5 bases and J by 3 bases, and 13 bases separated the two germline ends. Per germline, CDR1 MNHEY and CDR2 SMNVEV (reference sequence). The CDR3 has 14 amino acids.

This clonotype was counted only a few times. The chain couples TRBV24-1 to TRBJ2-2, with 8 bases fitting TRBD2. The CDR3 spans 17 residues. With 3 bases clipped from V and 1 base from J, the junction kept 6 bases outside the gene matches. In germline, CDR1 is KGHDR, CDR2 SFDVKD. CDR3 amino acids: CATSDVLAGLNTGELFF. The CDR3 DNA is TGTGCCACCAGTGATGTATTAGCGGGGTTGAACACCGGGGAGCTGTTTTTT.

The chain recombines TRBV7-2 with TRBJ1-1, with D possibly matching TRBD1 (6 bases). Germline V CDR1 and CDR2: SGHTA, FQGNSA. CDR3 length: 17 residues. V lost 4 bases and J lost 1, with 19 bases in between. The CDR3 protein is CASSSVQGAGGNTEAFF. The CDR3 nucleotides are TGTGCCAGCAGCTCTGTACAGGGAGCTGGCGGGAACACTGAAGCTTTCTTT. Filled out from reference TRBV7-2 and TRBJ1-1, the complete variable domain reads GAGVSQSPSNKVTEKGKDVELRCDPISGHTALYWYRQSLGQGLEFLIYFQGNSAPDKSGLPSDRFSAERTGGSVSTLTIQRTQQEDSAVYLCASSSVQGAGGNTEAFFGQGTRLTVV.

This clonotype occurred a few times. Here the CDR3 reads CASSQTQWRVEQYF. DNA of the CDR3: TGTGCCAGCAGCCAAACTCAATGGCGTGTCGAGCAGTACTTC. The chain has TRBV12-3 or TRBV12-4 and TRBJ2-7; no definite D call. The CDR3 runs to 14 residues. Trimming removed 6 bases from V and 6 bases from J, with 18 bases in between.

The sample holds many counts of this clonotype. J is TRBJ2-4 and V is TRBV19; TRBD1 matches at 10 bases. Trimming at V came to 7 bases and at J to 2 bases, leaving 14 bases not matched to a gene. The germline V gene has CDR1 LNHDA and CDR2 SQIVND (reference sequence). The CDR3 consists of 18 residues. CDR3: CASTPWTGGVDSKNIQYF. CDR3 sequence (DNA): TGTGCCAGTACACCTTGGACAGGGGGAGTGGATTCCAAAAACATTCAGTACTTC.

This clonotype has only a few counts. V usage is TRBV5-5 and J usage is TRBJ1-1; D may be TRBD1 (6 bases). In germline, CDR1 is SGHKS, CDR2 YYEKEE (reference sequence). This CDR3 has 15 residues. Trimming removed 2 bases from V and 3 bases from J, with 14 bases in between. Here the CDR3 reads CASSFYGGPDTEAFF. The DNA for the CDR3 is TGTGCCAGCAGCTTTTATGGGGGGCCCGACACTGAAGCTTTCTTT.

The sample holds a few counts of this clonotype. The chain has TRBV18 and TRBJ2-7; TRBD1 aligns across 9 bases. This CDR3 is 16 amino acids long. Germline CDR1 is KGHSH and CDR2 is LQKENI. The V and J ends lost 4 bases and 5 bases, in that order; junction bases with no gene match: 12. The chain's CDR3 is CASSLGQGKLVHEQYF. In DNA form, the CDR3 reads TGTGCCAGCTCACTTGGACAGGGGAAACTAGTCCACGAGCAGTACTTC.

A few counts support this clonotype. This CDR3 is CSVEGGRANGAFF. The DNA for the CDR3 is TGCAGCGTTGAAGGTGGCAGGGCTAATGGGGCTTTCTTT. The rearrangement links TRBV29-1 to TRBJ1-1; D perhaps matches TRBD1 (5 bases). This CDR3 region has 13 residues. Trimming left V 1 base short and J 11 bases short, with 17 bases between. CDR1 and CDR2 from the germline V gene are SQVTM and ANQGSEA.

This clonotype was observed a few times. The chain has TRBV2 and TRBJ1-3, with a weak D call TRBD1 (6 bases). The CDR3 runs to 15 residues. Trimming cost V 7 bases and J 0 bases, with 13 bases left between them. CDR1 SNHLY and CDR2 FYNNEI come from the germline V gene. The CDR3 region is CASKLQGSSGNTIYF. Written as DNA, the CDR3 is TGTGCCAGCAAGCTACAGGGAAGCTCTGGAAACACCATATATTTT.

This clonotype was found a few times. J is TRBJ2-5 and V is TRBV5-1; unclear D gene. The germline gives CDR1 SGHRS, CDR2 YFSETQ. This CDR3 contains 13 residues. V dropped 0 bases and J dropped 5 bases, with 8 bases sitting between them. The CDR3 region has the DNA TGCGCCAGCAGCTTGGTGGGGATCGAGACCCAGTACTTC. Translated: CASSLVGIETQYF.

This chain joins TRBV3-1 and TRBJ1-5; TRBD1 might be the D (6 bases). There are 15 residues in the CDR3. Trimming stripped 4 bases from V and 6 bases from J, with 16 bases between. The germline V gene has CDR1 LGHDT and CDR2 YNNKEL (reference sequence). The chain's CDR3 is CASSRSTGQGQPQHF. The CDR3 nucleotides read TGTGCCAGCAGCCGGTCCACAGGGCAGGGTCAGCCCCAGCATTTT.

J is TRBJ1-2 and V is TRBV29-1; 9 nucleotides align to TRBD1. CDR1 SQVTM and CDR2 ANQGSEA come from the germline V gene. The CDR3 loop spans 13 amino acids. Unmatched junction bases numbered 7, after V lost 7 bases and J lost 4 bases. CDR3 amino acids: CSARGDRVYGYTF. In nucleotides, the CDR3 is TGCAGCGCTAGAGGGGACAGGGTCTATGGCTACACCTTC. Looking up the rest from reference TRBV29-1 and TRBJ1-2 gives the full variable domain: SAVISQKPSRDICQRGTSLTIQCQVDSQVTMMFWYRQQPGQSLTLIATANQGSEATYESGFVIDKFPISRPNLTFSTLTVSNMSPEDSSIYLCSARGDRVYGYTFGSGTRLTVV.

This clonotype has just a few counts. CDR3 amino acids: CASSRLSDTQYF. DNA of the CDR3: TGTGCCAGCAGCCGATTGTCGGATACGCAGTATTTT. The rearrangement joins TRBV7-9 to TRBJ2-3, with D unresolved. This CDR3 contains 12 residues. Trimming pared 5 bases from V and 6 bases from J, leaving 9 bases between. From germline, CDR1 is SEHNR and CDR2 FQNEAQ (reference sequence).

The chain links TRBV20-1 to TRBJ1-1, with TRBD1 matching over 7 bases. Germline CDR1 and CDR2: DFQATT and SNEGSKA (reference sequence). V trimming: 0 bases; J trimming: 3 bases; junction bases outside the gene matches: 7. This CDR3 region has 15 residues. CDR3 sequence (DNA): TGCAGTGCTAGAGATTCTGCCAGGGGGGACACTGAAGCTTTCTTT. Protein sequence: CSARDSARGDTEAFF.

In this sample, this clonotype turned up a few times. The genes are TRBV4-1 and TRBJ1-1, with TRBD1 matching 9 bases. This CDR3 contains 15 residues. With V trimmed by 4 bases and J by 3 bases, 6 bases remained unmatched. In germline, CDR1 is MGHRA, CDR2 YSYEKL. Here the CDR3 DNA reads TGCGCCAGCAGCCGGGGACAGGGACCCTACACTGAAGCTTTCTTT. The encoded protein is CASSRGQGPYTEAFF.

This chain uses TRBV7-9 with TRBJ2-2; possibly TRBD2 for D (5 bases). Germline CDR1 SEHNR, CDR2 FQNEAQ (reference sequence). The CDR3 spans 16 residues. V was cut by 5 bases and J by 0 bases, with 13 bases left in between. The CDR3 spells CASSQRWETNTGELFF. In DNA, the CDR3 is TGTGCCAGCAGCCAGAGATGGGAGACGAACACCGGGGAGCTGTTTTTT.

This clonotype is a singleton in its sample. DNA of the CDR3: TGTGCCAGCAGCACTAGCGGGGTAGGCACAGATACGCAGTATTTT. This encodes CASSTSGVGTDTQYF. This chain uses TRBV7-2 with TRBJ2-3; 10 bases fit TRBD2. CDR1 SGHTA and CDR2 FQGNSA come from the germline V gene. The CDR3 is 15 residues long. J lost 1 base, V lost 5 bases, and 3 bases had no gene match.

The chain combines TRBV2 with TRBJ1-4; 7 bases map to TRBD1. Looked up from germline, CDR1 is SNHLY and CDR2 is FYNNEI. The CDR3 runs to 14 residues. The V and J ends lost 6 bases and 7 bases, in that order; junction bases with no gene match: 8. The CDR3 DNA reads as TGTGCCAGCAGAGACCGGACAGGTCTTGAAAAACTGTTTTTT. This sequence encodes CASRDRTGLEKLFF.